The present T cell receptor beta chain was sequenced within a study of T-cell reconstitution after alpha-beta-depleted transplantation in children. A library of TCRbeta sequences, prepared with unique molecular identifiers, was generated. From the PCR reads, TCRdb called clonotypes with MiXCR, one entry per CDR3 protein. This sample has hundreds of thousands of distinct CDR3 sequences, with around 12% found just once. Germline lookup yields CDR1 MNHNS and CDR2 SASEGT. This CDR3 spans 14 amino acids. After removal of 3 bases from V and 6 bases from J, the junction contained 5 bases not matched to a gene. This clonotype was seen more than once but under ten times.

The sequencing used PBMCs from the stem cell graft donor, collected from the stem cell graft. This sequence joins TRBV6-1 and TRBJ2-3, with TRBD2 matching over 8 bases. The receptor was isolated from a human donor who donated a stem cell graft to a child with acute lymphoblastic leukemia. CDR3 nucleotide sequence: TGTGCCAGCAGTGACAGCGGGGGAGGCGATACGCAGTATTTT. It specifies CASSDSGGGDTQYF.